A single sample is the source of the 16 T cell receptor beta chains below, sequenced in a study of cytomegalovirus exposure and HLA in healthy donors. The PCR had 60 Vbeta and 13 Jbeta primers. The data were produced by immunoSEQ multiplex PCR, yet TCRdb's version contains in-frame clones alone and is incomplete. This sample yields 85,000 to 110,000 clones, of which roughly 80% are seen a single time; under 4.5% belongs to the top ten. The sequencing sample was made of PBMCs. The receptor set was obtained from a middle-aged man in good health and CMV-seropositive.

This clone turned up a few times. The chain joins TRBV30 to TRBJ2-7; TRBD2 agrees at 8 bases. V shed 3 bases, J shed 6 bases, and the junction held 7 bases outside the gene matches. From germline, CDR1 is GTSNPN and CDR2 SVGIG (reference sequence). The CDR3 runs to 13 residues. The CDR3 nucleotides read TGTGCCTGGAGAAAGCGGGAGCTCGGCGAGCAGTACTTC. Its protein product is CAWRKRELGEQYF.

This clone was counted between two and nine times. This chain links TRBV19 with TRBJ2-1, with TRBD2 identical over 15 bases. This CDR3 region has 19 residues. With 4 bases clipped from V and 4 bases from J, the junction kept 11 bases outside the gene matches. Germline CDR1 and CDR2: LNHDA and SQIVND (reference sequence). Here the CDR3 reads CASSSPLLGTSGRYNEQFF. CDR3 DNA sequence: TGTGCCAGTAGTAGCCCCCTCCTCGGGACTAGCGGGAGGTACAATGAGCAGTTCTTC.

This CDR3 is CASSDWRRNTGELFF. CDR3 nucleotides: TGTGCCAGCAGCGACTGGAGGCGGAACACCGGGGAGCTGTTTTTT. The chain couples TRBV21-1 to TRBJ2-2; no check of the table's D call, TRBD2, against the DNA was made. TRBV21-1 is a listed pseudogene. The length of the CDR3 is 15 residues.

On this clone: An end of the junction does not agree with germline; a read error may underlie this. The rearrangement links TRBV7-9 to TRBJ1-1; no definite D call. Per germline, CDR1 SEHNR and CDR2 FQNEAQ (reference sequence). This CDR3 is built from 14 residues. CDR3 in amino acids: CSSSRDGPSTEAFF. The CDR3 bases are TGTTCCAGCAGCCGAGATGGTCCGAGCACTGAAGCTTTCTTT.

A few counts support this clone. The chain combines TRBV11-3 with TRBJ2-1; tentative D call: TRBD2 (6 bases). The CDR3 runs to 13 residues. The germline V gene encodes CDR1 SGHNT and CDR2 YENEEA. V lost 0 bases to trimming and J lost 7 bases, with 7 bases between them. The CDR3 protein is CASSLDRGNEQFF. CDR3 nucleotides: TGTGCCAGCAGCTTAGATCGGGGGAATGAGCAGTTCTTC.

The V gene is TRBV11-3, the J gene TRBJ2-5; no definite D call. This CDR3 is built from 12 residues. Trimming left V 4 bases short and J 6 bases short, with 9 bases between. Germline CDR1 is SGHNT and CDR2 is YENEEA. The CDR3 protein is CASSSGSQTQYF. In nucleotides, the CDR3 is TGTGCCAGCAGCTCTGGCAGTCAGACCCAGTACTTC. Full variable domain (rest looked up from reference TRBV11-3 and TRBJ2-5): EAGVVQSPRYKIIEKKQPVAFWCNPISGHNTLYWYLQNLGQGPELLIRYENEEAVDDSQLPKDRFSAERLKGVDSTLKIQPAELGDSAVYLCASSSGSQTQYFGPGTRLLVL.

The rearrangement joins TRBV10-1 to TRBJ2-2; 9 bases align to TRBD1. The length of the CDR3 is 19 residues. Per germline, CDR1 WNHNN and CDR2 SYGVQD (reference sequence). Trimming removed 4 bases from V and 3 bases from J; junction bases left unmatched: 15. The CDR3 DNA is TGCGCCAGCAGTGGGGTCCCGGGACAGGGACCCGGATACACCGGGGAGCTGTTTTTT. Its translation: CASSGVPGQGPGYTGELFF.

Notes on this clone: Relative to the germline gene, one junction end is altered; a read error may explain this. The V and J genes are TRBV7-9 and TRBJ2-5, with D uncertain. The CDR3 runs 11 residues. Germline V gives CDR1 SEHNR, CDR2 FQNEAQ (reference sequence). CDR3: CARSSQETQYF. The CDR3 region has the DNA TGTGCCAGAAGCTCACAAGAGACCCAGTACTTC.

The rearrangement joins TRBV7-8 to TRBJ2-3; a possible D gene is TRBD2 (5 bases). This CDR3 is built from 15 residues. Germline assignment: CDR1 SGHVS and CDR2 FQNEAQ. V was clipped by 1 base and J by 2 bases, with 10 bases between them. This CDR3 reads CASSLETTYTDTQYF. The CDR3 DNA follows: TGTGCCAGCAGCTTAGAGACTACTTACACAGATACGCAGTATTTT.

This rearrangement joins TRBV7-9 to TRBJ1-1; no firm D call. The CDR3 sequence is 13 residues long. Germline V gene sequence: CDR1 SEHNR, CDR2 FQNEAQ (reference sequence). Trimming stripped 4 bases from V and 7 bases from J, with 13 bases between. The CDR3 sequence is CASSSTDGVEAFF. The CDR3, as DNA: TGTGCCAGCAGCTCCACGGACGGGGTTGAAGCTTTCTTT.

The V gene is TRBV5-4, the J gene TRBJ2-2, with 8 bases lining up with TRBD2. The V gene's germline CDR1 is SGHNT and CDR2 YYREEE (reference sequence). The CDR3 has 16 amino acids. With V trimmed by 4 bases and J by 2 bases, 7 bases remained unmatched. Written as DNA, the CDR3 is TGTGCCAGCAGCGCCGGACTAGCAGTCAACACCGGGGAGCTGTTTTTT. It specifies CASSAGLAVNTGELFF.

The chain joins TRBV27 to TRBJ1-5; D remains ambiguous. Germline CDR1 MNHEY, CDR2 SMNVEV (reference sequence). This CDR3 comprises 15 residues. The V gene lost 2 bases and the J gene lost 4 bases, with 12 bases spanning the gap. The CDR3 is CASSLSQAPNQPQHF. The CDR3 DNA reads as TGTGCCAGCAGTTTAAGCCAGGCCCCTAATCAGCCCCAGCATTTT.

This chain connects TRBV5-1 to TRBJ2-7; 9 bases agree with TRBD1. V gave up 2 bases and J gave up 7 bases; unmatched junction bases: 10. This CDR3 contains 15 residues. Germline CDR1 is SGHRS and CDR2 is YFSETQ. The chain's CDR3 is CASSFPGQGRGEQYF. CDR3 in DNA: TGCGCCAGCAGCTTTCCGGGACAGGGAAGGGGTGAGCAGTACTTC.

V and J are TRBV18 and TRBJ2-1; maybe TRBD1 (6 bases). The CDR3 sequence is 15 residues long. Germline CDR1 reads KGHSH; CDR2 reads LQKENI. Deletions cut 3 bases from V and 5 bases from J, with 14 bases between. CDR3 coding DNA: TGTGCCAGCTCACCCTCCGGACAGTTGCACAATGAGCAGTTCTTC. Protein sequence: CASSPSGQLHNEQFF.

A note on this clone: This CDR3 fails to terminate in the conserved phenylalanine or tryptophan, so it likely reflects a read error. V is TRBV27 and J is TRBJ2-7; TRBD2 matches at 8 bases. V dropped 3 bases and J dropped 2; count of bases not matched to a gene: 18. The CDR3 runs 19 residues. CDR1 MNHEY and CDR2 SMNVEV come from the germline V gene (reference sequence). The CDR3, as DNA: TGTGCCAGCAGTTTTTATGGGCTAGCGGGCAGAAAAGAAACCTACGAGCAGTACCTC. This sequence encodes CASSFYGLAGRKETYEQYL.

This chain uses TRBV5-4 with TRBJ2-2; D gene uncertain. CDR1 SGHNT and CDR2 YYREEE come from the germline V gene (reference sequence). V was pared by 4 bases and J by 4 bases, with 8 bases between. The CDR3 runs 13 residues. CDR3 sequence: CASSPRSTGELFF. The CDR3 region has the DNA TGTGCCAGCAGCCCGAGGTCCACCGGGGAGCTGTTTTTT.